Listed below are T cell receptor beta chains from one sample, sequenced in a study of blood T cell repertoires in COVID-19. Sequencing was performed with immunoSEQ multiplex PCR; in TCRdb, only in-frame clones are kept and a portion is missing. The sample shows more than 45,000 clones, 83% of them seen only once. The sequenced sample consisted of peripheral blood. The receptors were gathered from a man between 35 and 55 years old with acute or convalescent COVID-19. CDR3s include the opening cysteine and the closing phenylalanine or tryptophan. D genes are given only for firm matches.

V: TRBV23-1; J: TRBJ2-7; D: TRBD1; CDR3: CASTAGQGNEQYF
V: TRBV11-2; J: TRBJ2-7; D: NA; CDR3: CASSLDERAFYEQYF
V: TRBV27; J: TRBJ2-6; D: NA; CDR3: CASSLLSSGANVLTF
V: TRBV6-5; J: TRBJ1-1; D: TRBD1; CDR3: CASFRTGTGNTEAFF
V: TRBV30; J: TRBJ2-7; D: NA; CDR3: CAWSVSGSYEQYF
V: TRBV2; J: TRBJ1-5; D: TRBD1; CDR3: CASSEFTGGNQPQHF
V: TRBV5-1; J: TRBJ2-5; D: NA; CDR3: CASSSTGSGETQYF
V: TRBV7-9; J: TRBJ2-7; D: TRBD1; CDR3: CASLGDSSYEQYF
V: TRBV30; J: TRBJ1-4; D: NA; CDR3: CAWSAPRTAFNEKLFF
V: TRBV4-1; J: TRBJ2-1; D: TRBD1; CDR3: CASSPKDRYNEQFF
V: TRBV2; J: TRBJ2-7; D: TRBD2; CDR3: CAMRTSGNYEQYF
V: TRBV7-6; J: TRBJ2-7; D: TRBD1; CDR3: CASSSPGQSVYEQYF
V: TRBV2; J: TRBJ2-5; D: TRBD1; CDR3: CATTTGGQETQYF